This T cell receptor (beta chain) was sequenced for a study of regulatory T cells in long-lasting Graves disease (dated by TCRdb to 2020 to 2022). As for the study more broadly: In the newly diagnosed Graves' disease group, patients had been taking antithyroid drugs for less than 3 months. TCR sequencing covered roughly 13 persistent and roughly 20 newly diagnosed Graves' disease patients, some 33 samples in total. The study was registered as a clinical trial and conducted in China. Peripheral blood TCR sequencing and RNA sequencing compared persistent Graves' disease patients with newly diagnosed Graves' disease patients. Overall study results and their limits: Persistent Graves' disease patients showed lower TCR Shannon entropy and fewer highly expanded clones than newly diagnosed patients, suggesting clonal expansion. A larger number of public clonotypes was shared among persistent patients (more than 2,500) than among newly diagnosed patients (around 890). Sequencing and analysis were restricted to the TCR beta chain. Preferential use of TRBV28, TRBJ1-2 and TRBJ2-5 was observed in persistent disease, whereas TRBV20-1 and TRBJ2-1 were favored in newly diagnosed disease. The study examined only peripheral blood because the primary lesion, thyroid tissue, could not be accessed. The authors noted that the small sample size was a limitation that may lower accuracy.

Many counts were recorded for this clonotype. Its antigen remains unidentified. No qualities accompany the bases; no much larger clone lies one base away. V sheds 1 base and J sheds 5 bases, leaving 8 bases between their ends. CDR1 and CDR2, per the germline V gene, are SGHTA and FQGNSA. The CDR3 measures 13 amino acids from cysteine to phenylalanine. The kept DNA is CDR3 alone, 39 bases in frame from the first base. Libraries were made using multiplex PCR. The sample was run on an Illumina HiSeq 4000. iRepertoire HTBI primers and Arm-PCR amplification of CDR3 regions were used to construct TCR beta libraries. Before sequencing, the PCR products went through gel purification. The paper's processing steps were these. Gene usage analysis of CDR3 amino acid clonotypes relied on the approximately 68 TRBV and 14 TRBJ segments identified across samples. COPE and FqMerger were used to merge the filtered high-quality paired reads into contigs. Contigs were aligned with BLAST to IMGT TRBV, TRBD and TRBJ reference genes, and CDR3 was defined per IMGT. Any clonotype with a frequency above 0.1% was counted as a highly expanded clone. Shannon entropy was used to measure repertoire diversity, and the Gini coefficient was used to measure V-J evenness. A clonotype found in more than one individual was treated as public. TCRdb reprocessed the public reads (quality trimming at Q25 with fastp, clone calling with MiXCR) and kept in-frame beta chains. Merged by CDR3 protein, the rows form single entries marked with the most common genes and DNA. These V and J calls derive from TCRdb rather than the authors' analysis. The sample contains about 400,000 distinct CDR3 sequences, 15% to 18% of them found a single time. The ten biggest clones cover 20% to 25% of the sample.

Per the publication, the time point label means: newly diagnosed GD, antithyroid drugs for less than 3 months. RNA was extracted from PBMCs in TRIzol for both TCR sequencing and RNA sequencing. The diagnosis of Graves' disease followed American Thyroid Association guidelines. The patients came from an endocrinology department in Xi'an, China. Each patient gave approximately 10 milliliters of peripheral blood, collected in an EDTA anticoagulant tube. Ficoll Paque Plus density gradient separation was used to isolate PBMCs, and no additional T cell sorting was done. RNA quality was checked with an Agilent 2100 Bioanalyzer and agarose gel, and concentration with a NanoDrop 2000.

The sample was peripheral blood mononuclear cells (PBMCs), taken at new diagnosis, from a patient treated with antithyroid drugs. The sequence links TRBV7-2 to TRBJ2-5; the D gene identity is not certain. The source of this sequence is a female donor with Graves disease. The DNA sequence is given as TGTGCCAGCAGCTTAGGGTACGGCGAGACCCAGTACTTC. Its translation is CASSLGYGETQYF.